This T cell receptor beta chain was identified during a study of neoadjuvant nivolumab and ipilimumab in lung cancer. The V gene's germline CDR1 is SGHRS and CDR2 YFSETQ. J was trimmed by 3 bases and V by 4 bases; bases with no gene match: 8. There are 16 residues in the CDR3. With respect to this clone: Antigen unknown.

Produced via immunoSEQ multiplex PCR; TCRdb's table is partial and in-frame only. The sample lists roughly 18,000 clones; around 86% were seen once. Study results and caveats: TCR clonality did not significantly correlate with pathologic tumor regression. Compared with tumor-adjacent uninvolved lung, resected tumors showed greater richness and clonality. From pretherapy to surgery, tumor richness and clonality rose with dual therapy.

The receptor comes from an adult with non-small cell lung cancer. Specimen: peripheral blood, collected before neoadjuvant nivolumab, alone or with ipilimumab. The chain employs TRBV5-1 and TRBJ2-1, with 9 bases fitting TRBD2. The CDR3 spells CASSLVAGEVYNEQFF. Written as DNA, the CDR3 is TGCGCCAGCAGCCTGGTAGCGGGAGAGGTCTACAATGAGCAGTTCTTC. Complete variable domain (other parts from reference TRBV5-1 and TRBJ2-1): KAGVTQTPRYLIKTRGQQVTLSCSPISGHRSVSWYQQTPGQGLQFLFEYFSETQRNKGNFPGRFSGRQFSNSRSEMNVSTLELGDSALYLCASSLVAGEVYNEQFFGPGTRLTVL.